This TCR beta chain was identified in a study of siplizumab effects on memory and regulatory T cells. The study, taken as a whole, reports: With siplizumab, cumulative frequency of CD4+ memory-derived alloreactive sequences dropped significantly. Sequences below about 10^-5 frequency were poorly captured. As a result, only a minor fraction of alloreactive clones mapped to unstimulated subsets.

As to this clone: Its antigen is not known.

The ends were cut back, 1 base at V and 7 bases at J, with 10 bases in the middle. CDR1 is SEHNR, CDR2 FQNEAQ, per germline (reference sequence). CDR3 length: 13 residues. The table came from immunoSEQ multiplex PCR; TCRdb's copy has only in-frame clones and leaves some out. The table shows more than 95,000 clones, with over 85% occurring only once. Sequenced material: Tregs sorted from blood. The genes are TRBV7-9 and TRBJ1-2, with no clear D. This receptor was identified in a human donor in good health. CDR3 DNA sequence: TGTGCCAGCAGCTTAGACGTAGGCTCTGGCTACACCTTC. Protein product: CASSLDVGSGYTF.